The T cell receptor beta chain under discussion was sequenced for a study of vaccination and CD4 T cells after COVID-19. Findings and limits, study-wide: The authors identified 304 of 307 vaccine-specific clones in convalescent patients as spike mono-reactive.

The treatment: approximately 9-day PBMC culture with coronavirus spike peptide pools or control peptides (ViraFEST assay). Cultured CD4+ T cells had their DNA profiled by the Oncomine TCR Beta short-read assay. Each CDR3 protein gets one entry after TCRdb re-called the PCR reads with MiXCR. The sample consists of 20,000 to 25,000 distinct CDR3 sequences, 43% of them appearing once. This CDR3 has 14 residues. The V gene end was trimmed by 4 bases and the J gene end by 2 bases; junction bases not matched to a gene: 5. Per germline, CDR1 MNHEY and CDR2 SMNVEV (reference sequence). About this clonotype itself: Its antigen is undetermined.

Sequences were obtained from CD4+ T cells from blood, cultured in vitro. The sequence derives from a human donor who had recovered from COVID-19. This chain joins TRBV27 and TRBJ2-7; TRBD1 matches 7 bases. The CDR3 sequence: CASSSEQGTYEQYF. The CDR3 nucleotides read TGTGCCAGCAGTTCCGAACAGGGGACCTACGAGCAGTACTTC.